The entry below gives a single T cell receptor beta chain sequence along with its context. Its specificity is unknown. A single record per CDR3 protein comes from TCRdb applying MiXCR to the reads. This sample yields approximately 910,000 distinct CDR3 sequences, of which about 33% are seen a single time; 13% belongs to the top ten. The data were taken from a study of T cell repertoires in cytomegalovirus infection. The overall study: Selection of CMV epitopes for the study included recently identified HLA-C-restricted and well-studied HLA-B-restricted ones. Carrying CMV and the relevant HLA type showed in public TCR beta signatures. The study's findings and limits: There were carriers of CMV plus the relevant HLA, and cumulative public TCR beta family frequency identified them. Clonotype analysis showed dominance of the ex vivo response by HLA-C-restricted CMV-specific TCR beta clonotypes.

The germline V gene encodes CDR1 LGHNA and CDR2 YNFKEQ. The CDR3 is 18 amino acids. Trimming pared 1 base from V and 2 bases from J, leaving 18 bases between. The origin of this receptor is a human donor in good health (CMV status not recorded). Some clones in this sample may be carry-over from other donors' samples. The chain carries TRBV4-2 and TRBJ1-5; tentative D call: TRBD1 (5 bases). Sequences were derived from cultured CD8+ T cells from PBMCs, sampled from culture after CMV antigen stimulation. For the CDR3, the DNA is TGTGCCAGCAGCCAAGGGTTTCGAGGGGCGGAGGGCAATCAGCCCCAGCATTTT. This sequence encodes CASSQGFRGAEGNQPQHF.